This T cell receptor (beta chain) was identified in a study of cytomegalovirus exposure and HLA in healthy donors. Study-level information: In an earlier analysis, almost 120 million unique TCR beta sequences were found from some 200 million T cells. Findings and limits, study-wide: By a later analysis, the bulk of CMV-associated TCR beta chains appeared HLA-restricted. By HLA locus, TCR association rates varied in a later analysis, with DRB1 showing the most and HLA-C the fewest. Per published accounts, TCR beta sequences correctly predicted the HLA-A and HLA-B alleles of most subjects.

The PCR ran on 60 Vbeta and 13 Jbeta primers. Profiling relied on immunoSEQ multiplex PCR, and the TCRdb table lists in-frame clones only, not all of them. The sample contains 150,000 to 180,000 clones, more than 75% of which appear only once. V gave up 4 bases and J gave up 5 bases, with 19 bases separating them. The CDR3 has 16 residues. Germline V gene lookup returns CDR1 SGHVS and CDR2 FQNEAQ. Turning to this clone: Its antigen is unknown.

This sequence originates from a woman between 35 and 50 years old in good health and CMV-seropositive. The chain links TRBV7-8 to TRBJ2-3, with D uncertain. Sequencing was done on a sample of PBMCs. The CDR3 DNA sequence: TGTGCCAGCAGCTCGACACGGCCTCCTCCCGGAGATACGCAGTATTTT. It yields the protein CASSSTRPPPGDTQYF.